Only one count was recorded for the clone carrying this T cell receptor (beta chain). Antigen: not known. The data were produced by immunoSEQ multiplex PCR, yet TCRdb's version contains in-frame clones alone and is incomplete. The table has around 7,800 clones, 90% to 95% seen once. The CDR3 contains 13 residues. CDR1 and CDR2 (germline): SGHDT, YYEEEE. The V gene lost 4 bases and the J gene lost 1 base, with 8 bases spanning the gap. These data belong to a study of STAT3 mutations in large granular lymphocyte leukemia. Findings and caveats of the study: Every T-cell large granular lymphocyte leukemia patient had at least one immunodominant TCR beta clonotype.

V is TRBV5-6 and J is TRBJ1-2; D perhaps matches TRBD1 (6 bases). The sample was peripheral blood mononuclear cells. This TCR was sampled from a man in his fifties with T-cell large granular lymphocyte leukemia. Some clones in this sample may be carry-over from other donors' samples. The CDR3 nucleotides are TGTGCCAGCAGCGTGGACAGTAACTATGGCTACACCTTC. Protein: CASSVDSNYGYTF.